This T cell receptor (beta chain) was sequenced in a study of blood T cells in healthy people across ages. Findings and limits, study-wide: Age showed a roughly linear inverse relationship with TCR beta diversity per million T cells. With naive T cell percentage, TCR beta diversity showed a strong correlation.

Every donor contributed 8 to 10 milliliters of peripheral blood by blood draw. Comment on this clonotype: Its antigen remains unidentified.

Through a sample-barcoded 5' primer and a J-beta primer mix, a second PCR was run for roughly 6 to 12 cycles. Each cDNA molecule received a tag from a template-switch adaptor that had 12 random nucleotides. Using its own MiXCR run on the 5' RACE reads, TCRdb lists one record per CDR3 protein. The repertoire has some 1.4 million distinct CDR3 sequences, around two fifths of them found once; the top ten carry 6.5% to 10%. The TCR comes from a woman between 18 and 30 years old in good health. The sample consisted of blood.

The CDR3 DNA sequence: TGCGCCAGCAGCTTGTCAGGGGTCACCGGGGAGCTGTTTTTT. Translated: CASSLSGVTGELFF. The chain is built from TRBV5-1 and TRBJ2-2; D is possibly TRBD1 (6 bases). CDR1 is SGHRS and CDR2 is YFSETQ in the germline V gene. This CDR3 contains 14 residues. V lost 1 base and J lost 4, with 8 bases in between. Drawing the rest from reference TRBV5-1 and TRBJ2-2, the complete variable domain is KAGVTQTPRYLIKTRGQQVTLSCSPISGHRSVSWYQQTPGQGLQFLFEYFSETQRNKGNFPGRFSGRQFSNSRSEMNVSTLELGDSALYLCASSLSGVTGELFFGEGSRLTVL.